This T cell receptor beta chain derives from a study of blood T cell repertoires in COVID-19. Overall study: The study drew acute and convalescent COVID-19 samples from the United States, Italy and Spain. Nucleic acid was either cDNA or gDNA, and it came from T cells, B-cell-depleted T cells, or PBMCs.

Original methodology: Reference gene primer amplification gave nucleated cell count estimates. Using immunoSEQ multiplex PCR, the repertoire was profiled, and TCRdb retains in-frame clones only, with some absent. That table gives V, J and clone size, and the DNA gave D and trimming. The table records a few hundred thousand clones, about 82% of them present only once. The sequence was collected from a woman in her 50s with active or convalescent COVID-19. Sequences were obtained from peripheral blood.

CDR3 loop: CASSDNGLGKETQYF. CDR3 DNA: TGTGCCAGCAGTGATAACGGACTAGGAAAAGAGACCCAGTACTTC. The chain employs TRBV2 and TRBJ2-5; 7 nucleotides agree with TRBD2. V gave up 3 bases and J gave up 3 bases; unmatched junction bases: 7. The CDR3 contains 15 residues. Germline loops: CDR1 SNHLY, CDR2 FYNNEI.